This TCR beta chain was identified in a study of CD8 T cells in ankylosing spondylitis. General study results and limits: Matched ankylosing spondylitis synovial fluid reportedly showed significant enrichment of disease-linked clones. Disease-linked clones displayed a CD8+ phenotype and appeared relatively rarely in peripheral blood.

In regard to this clonotype: Its target is unknown.

Preparation of TCR beta libraries was done by quantitative 5'-RACE with molecular barcodes. TCRdb analysed the 5' RACE reads with MiXCR anew, one entry per CDR3 protein. The table has just over 300,000 distinct CDR3 sequences, more than 20% seen once. CDR1 and CDR2 from the germline V gene are LGHNA and YNFKEQ. The CDR3 contains 14 residues. V lost 5 bases and J 7 bases, leaving 17 bases between the germline ends. The chain joins TRBV4-2 to TRBJ1-1; D remains unclear. This receptor was taken from a female donor with ankylosing spondylitis or in good health (not recorded which). What was sequenced was blood, either unsorted or a sorted T cell fraction (not recorded which). In DNA, the CDR3 is TGTGCCAGCAGCACCCAGACACCTCCAAGTGAAGCTTTCTTT. The encoded protein is CASSTQTPPSEAFF.